This T cell receptor beta chain was sequenced for a study of blood T cell repertoires in COVID-19. Across the whole study: Collection of acute and convalescent COVID-19 samples took place in the United States, Italy and Spain. T cells, B-cell-depleted T cells, or PBMCs supplied cDNA or gDNA.

In the original workflow: How many nucleated cells were present was estimated from reference gene primer amplification. Profiled with immunoSEQ multiplex PCR; TCRdb holds only in-frame clones, not every one. From that table come the V and J calls and clone size; the DNA was used to work out D and trimming. The sample comprises about 49,000 clones, around 87% of which are singletons, and about 5% rests with the top ten. The CDR3 has 15 amino acids. V was pared by 0 bases and J by 4 bases, with 4 bases of the junction left unmatched. Looked up from germline, CDR1 is SGDLS and CDR2 is YYNGEE. This receptor was obtained from a middle-aged man with active COVID-19. The chain joins TRBV9 to TRBJ2-3; 8 bases map to TRBD2. The source material was peripheral blood. The chain's CDR3 is CASSVGTSGPDTQYF. DNA of the CDR3: TGTGCCAGCAGCGTAGGAACTAGCGGACCAGATACGCAGTATTTT.